The T cell receptor beta chain described here comes from a study of cytomegalovirus exposure and HLA in healthy donors (dated by TCRdb to the late 2010s). Context from the whole study: According to an earlier analysis of a few hundred of the donors, 150 million to 200 million T cells yielded over 100 million unique TCR beta sequences and about 300 Gb of sequence data. The T cell repertoires of 670 or so subjects were profiled by immunosequencing and related to cytomegalovirus serostatus. All discovery cohort repertoires had been generated using a single sequencing platform. A handful of DR-DQ haplotypes were handled as single units for association and clustering because linkage in the cohort was strong. An early release that covered around 590 HLA-typed donors contained approximately 290 gigabases of sequencing data and about 84 million unique TCR sequences. In the later analysis, no new phenotypic data were used to find candidate immune exposures; instead, reliance was placed on TCR beta sequences and their occurrence across donors. The number of donors typed differed by locus, with roughly 620-630 for A, B, C, DRB1 and DQB1, around 500 for DQA1, approximately 580 for DPA1, and under 490 for DPB1. HLA typing covered class I and class II loci at four-digit resolution. A later analysis re-analyzed previously published TCR beta repertoires from 550 to 700 donors and added high-resolution HLA genotyping to study TCR occurrence patterns. Among under 450 genotyped donors of the cohort, an average of around 240,000 unique TCR beta nucleotide sequences were sequenced per donor, 15% to 20% of them non-productive. Of the 398 genotyped donors, roughly 80% fell in the genetic ancestry cluster associated with self-reported Caucasian donors. High-throughput TCR immunosequencing, statistical association of individual TCRs with disease status, and machine learning were combined to predict cytomegalovirus infection status. To decide whether each TCR beta V gene segment behaved as functional or pseudogenic, an earlier analysis of some 600 of the donors relied on high-throughput TCR beta sequencing. Donor age, sex, ethnicity and CMV serostatus were compiled alongside the repertoire data. Besides the first cohort of 666 subjects, a separate validation cohort made up of over 100 different subjects was used. The study was designed to test whether signatures of past pathogen exposure could be identified by cataloging public T cell receptors. A later genetic analysis took genome-wide SNP genotypes for 398 of the 666 donors and used that subset as a discovery cohort.

There are 14 amino acids in the CDR3, from cysteine to phenylalanine inclusive. Of all the DNA, just the CDR3 is kept, 42 bases in frame from base 1. Trimming takes 4 bases off V and 4 bases off J; junction bases not matched to a gene: 5. CDR1 and CDR2 are drawn from the germline V gene (reference sequence): SEHNR, FQNEAQ. The library was made by the immunoSEQ multiplex PCR assay. The multiplex PCR relied on a mix of 60 forward primers for TCR Vbeta segments and 13 reverse primers for TCR Jbeta segments. The CDR3 region of rearranged TCR beta genes was amplified from genomic DNA by a multiplex PCR assay. Amplified TCR beta libraries were sequenced as 87-base-pair reads on the Illumina HiSeq System. The study's processing was this. A later analysis counted 65 million to 90 million unique TCR beta chains across the 550 to 750 repertoires, and roughly 9.9 million of these chains were shared by at least two donors. To remove PCR and sequencing errors, raw reads were error-corrected and collapsed into unique sequences using a nearest-neighbor algorithm that merged closely related sequences. CDR3 sequences were aligned to IMGT reference sequences to assign V, D and J gene segments. For a sequence to be retained, a match of at least six nucleotides to both a V gene segment and a J gene segment was required. Rearrangements were classified as productive when the CDR3 lacked stop codons and remained in frame with V and J, and all other rearrangements were classified as non-productive. CDR3 was defined according to IMGT convention as the region running from the second conserved V-encoded cysteine to the conserved J-encoded phenylalanine. The earlier analysis of roughly 590 of the donors excluded sequences that lacked an unambiguous match to a single V gene segment. In an earlier analysis of several hundred of the donors, V segments were called functional above 56.7% productive rearrangements and were called segregating when the between-donor standard deviation exceeded 5%. To diagnose cytomegalovirus status from the catalog of TCR beta chain sequences, a statistical classification framework was built. In a later analysis, TCR nucleotide sequences were compared against IMGT/GENE-DB human TR gene sequences so that V and J genes could be assigned. In a later analysis, CDR3 sequences and most-parsimonious VDJ recombination scenarios were assigned using the TCRdist pipeline. In a later analysis, every TCR beta chain was defined by the combination of its CDR3 amino acid sequence and its V-gene family, and reads without a unique V-gene family were dropped. As a way to deal with suspected cross-contamination and a sequencing artifact, a later analysis dropped roughly 620 nucleotide sequences that were highly shared and had low generation probability. In a later analysis, a clonal expansion index was calculated for each public chain from normalized within-repertoire ranks of inferred template counts. Generation probabilities in a later analysis came from a VDJ recombination model fitted to out-of-frame rearrangements, and those results were checked against IGoR. Hypergeometric tests were used in a later analysis to score TCR-TCR, TCR-HLA and TCR-CMV co-occurrence, with a repertoire-size bias correction applied to the TCR pairs. A later analysis estimated false discovery rates by permuting HLA or CMV assignments 20 times. In a later analysis, co-occurring TCRs were grouped using DBSCAN, and TCRdist sequence similarity was added for clustering within HLA-allele-positive subsets. Repertoires with fewer than 30,000 or more than 120,000 public chains, plus five repertoires with anomalous nucleotide sharing, were excluded from co-occurrence clustering. What TCRdb holds here is the immuneACCESS table cut down to in-frame rearrangements. Part of the clones is not present; checked against another copy, under half of the missing clones reflect an unresolved V gene, and the others are unexplained. The DNA was the basis for D and trimming; V, J and clone size are from that table. For this sample, the table gives just over 200,000 clones. The top ten hold around 1.1% of the sample.

Concerning this clone itself: Which antigen it targets is not known.

Study-wide conclusions, independent of this receptor: Most CMV-associated TCR beta chains appeared to be HLA-restricted in a later analysis, and the HLA associations seemed to be driven largely by CMV exposure. The classifier was reported to diagnose cytomegalovirus status with high specificity and sensitivity in both the original cohort and the validation cohort. A total of fewer than 200 TCR beta chains were listed by the study as associated with cytomegalovirus. At a false discovery rate of 0.05, a later analysis linked roughly 17,000 TCR beta sequences to specific HLA alleles. Because HLA typing was unavailable for some donors at each locus, only the typed subset was used in association tests. In a later analysis, several top co-occurrence clusters were reported to appear linked to parvovirus B19, influenza, CMV and Epstein-Barr virus. According to the authors, the approach could potentially be generalized to other disease states and immunological phenotypes. Presence/absence analyses assumed roughly uniform sequencing depth across donors, an assumption that may not hold. Strong co-occurrence of HLA alleles, especially DR and DQ, made assigning TCR associations to individual alleles difficult. Correlated functional status among segregating V segments might reflect linkage disequilibrium, but an unknown experimental factor could not be ruled out. In vitro tests confirmed that a few of the cytomegalovirus-associated TCR beta chains recognize cytomegalovirus antigens. In an earlier analysis of a few hundred of the donors, most TCR beta V segments were observed in productive rearrangements about 87% or about 30% of the time, broadly matching IMGT annotations. A cluster of highly shared sequence variants was judged likely to be a technical artifact of the sequencing pipeline. The cohort was sequenced for TCR beta chains only, and without alpha or paired-chain data the features that could be detected were limited. A later analysis found that HLA-associated TCR beta chains were more clonally expanded and had lower generation probabilities than equally common non-associated chains. Most TCR sequences were seen in very few donors, while some public TCRs were found in many individuals. A later genetic analysis associated a missense DCLRE1C variant with V-gene and J-gene trimming of TCR beta chains, and an independent cohort replicated the association. Some IMGT-functional V segments, including TRBV6-2 and TRBV6-3, could not be told apart with the 87-base-pair reads, so those segments were excluded. A further reported finding was that TCR beta sequences accurately predicted the HLA-A and HLA-B alleles for most subjects in the first cohort. Because counts were too low, some 17 rarely observed V segments, including chromosome 9 orphons, were excluded from the earlier analysis of around 640 of the donors. CMV serostatus was the only immune exposure information available for the cohort. In a later analysis, the rate of TCR association differed among HLA loci, with DRB1 alleles having the most associated TCRs and HLA-C alleles having the fewest. Compared with the approximately 710-donor mean, donors in an Asian-associated ancestry cluster had fewer N-insertions in productive TCRs, according to a later genetic analysis.

In total, around 600 healthy bone marrow donors made up the cohort. All cohort members were sampled while nominally healthy, although unrecorded immune exposures were likely present. The donor was CMV seropositive and was included in the group of 270 or so seropositive cohort members. A peripheral blood sample was collected from each donor, and TCR beta sequencing was performed on peripheral blood mononuclear cells. The Qiagen DNeasy Blood Extraction Kit was used to extract genomic DNA from the blood cell samples. The specimen sequenced was PBMCs. The chain is encoded by TRBV7-9 joined to TRBJ1-1; 8 middle bases align to TRBD1. The source is a girl aged 2-15 years in good health and CMV-seropositive. The base sequence is TGTGCCAGCAGCTCCCCGGACAGGGTCACTGAAGCTTTCTTT. Its coded protein is CASSSPDRVTEAFF.